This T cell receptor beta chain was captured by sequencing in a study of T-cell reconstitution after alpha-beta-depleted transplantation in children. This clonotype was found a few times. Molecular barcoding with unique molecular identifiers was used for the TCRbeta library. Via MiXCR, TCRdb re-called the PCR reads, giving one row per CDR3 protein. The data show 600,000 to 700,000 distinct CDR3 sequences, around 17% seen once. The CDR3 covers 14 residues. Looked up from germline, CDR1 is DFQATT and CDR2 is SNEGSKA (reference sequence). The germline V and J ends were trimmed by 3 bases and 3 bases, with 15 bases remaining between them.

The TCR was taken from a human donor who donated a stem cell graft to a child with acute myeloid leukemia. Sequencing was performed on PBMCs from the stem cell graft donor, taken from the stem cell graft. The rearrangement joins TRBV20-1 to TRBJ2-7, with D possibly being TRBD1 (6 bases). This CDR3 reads CSASPDATGYEQYF. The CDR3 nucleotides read TGCAGTGCTAGTCCCGACGCGACAGGCTACGAGCAGTACTTC.